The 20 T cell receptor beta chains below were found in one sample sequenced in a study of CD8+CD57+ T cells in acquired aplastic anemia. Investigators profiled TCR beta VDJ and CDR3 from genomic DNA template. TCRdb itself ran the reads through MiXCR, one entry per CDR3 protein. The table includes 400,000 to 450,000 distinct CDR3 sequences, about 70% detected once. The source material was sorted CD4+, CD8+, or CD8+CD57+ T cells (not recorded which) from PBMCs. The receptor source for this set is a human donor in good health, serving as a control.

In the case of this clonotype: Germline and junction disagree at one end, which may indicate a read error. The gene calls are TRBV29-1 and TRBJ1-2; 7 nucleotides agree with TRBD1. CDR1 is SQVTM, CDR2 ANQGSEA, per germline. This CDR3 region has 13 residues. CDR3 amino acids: CRVDGTATYGYTF. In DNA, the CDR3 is TGCCGCGTTGACGGGACAGCAACCTATGGCTACACCTTC.

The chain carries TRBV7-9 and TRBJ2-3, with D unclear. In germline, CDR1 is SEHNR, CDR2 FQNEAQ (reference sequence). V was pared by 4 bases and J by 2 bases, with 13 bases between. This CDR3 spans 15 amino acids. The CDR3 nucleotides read TGTGCCAGCAGCTCCCCCAGCGAGTTCACAGATACGCAGTATTTT. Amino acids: CASSSPSEFTDTQYF.

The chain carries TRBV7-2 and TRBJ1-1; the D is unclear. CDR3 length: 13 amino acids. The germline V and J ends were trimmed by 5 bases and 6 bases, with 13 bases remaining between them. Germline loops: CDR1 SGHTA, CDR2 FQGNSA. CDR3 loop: CASSAGRVSEAFF. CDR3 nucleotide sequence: TGTGCCAGCAGCGCCGGTAGGGTCTCTGAAGCTTTCTTT.

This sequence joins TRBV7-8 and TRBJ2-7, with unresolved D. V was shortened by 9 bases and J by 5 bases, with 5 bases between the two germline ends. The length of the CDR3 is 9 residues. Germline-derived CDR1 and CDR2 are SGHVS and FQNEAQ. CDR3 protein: CARYDEQYF. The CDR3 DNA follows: TGTGCCAGGTATGACGAGCAGTACTTC. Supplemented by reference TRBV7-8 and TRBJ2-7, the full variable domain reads GAGVSQSPRYKVAKRGQDVALRCDPISGHVSLFWYQQALGQGPEFLTYFQNEAQLDKSGLPSDRFFAERPEGSVSTLKIQRTQQEDSAVYLCARYDEQYFGPGTRLTVT.

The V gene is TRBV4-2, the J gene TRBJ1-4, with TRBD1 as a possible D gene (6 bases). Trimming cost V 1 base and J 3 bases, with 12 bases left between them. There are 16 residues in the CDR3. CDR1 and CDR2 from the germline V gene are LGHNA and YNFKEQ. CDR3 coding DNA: TGTGCCAGCAGCCAAGTAGGGGGTCTGGCTAATGAAAAACTGTTTTTT. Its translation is CASSQVGGLANEKLFF.

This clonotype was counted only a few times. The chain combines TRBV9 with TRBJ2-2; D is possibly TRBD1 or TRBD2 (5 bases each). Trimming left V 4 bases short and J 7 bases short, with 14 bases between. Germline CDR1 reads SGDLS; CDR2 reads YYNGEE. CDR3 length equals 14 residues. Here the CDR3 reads CASSIRDPGGELFF. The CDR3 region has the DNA TGTGCCAGCAGCATCCGGGACCCAGGCGGGGAGCTGTTTTTT.

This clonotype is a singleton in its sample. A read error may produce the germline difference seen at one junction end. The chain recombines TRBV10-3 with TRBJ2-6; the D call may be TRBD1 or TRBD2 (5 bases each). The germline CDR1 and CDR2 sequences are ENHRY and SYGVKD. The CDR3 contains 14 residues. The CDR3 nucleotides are TGTGCCATCAGGTACACGATAGGGGATAGCGTCCAGTCCTTC. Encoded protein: CAIRYTIGDSVQSF.

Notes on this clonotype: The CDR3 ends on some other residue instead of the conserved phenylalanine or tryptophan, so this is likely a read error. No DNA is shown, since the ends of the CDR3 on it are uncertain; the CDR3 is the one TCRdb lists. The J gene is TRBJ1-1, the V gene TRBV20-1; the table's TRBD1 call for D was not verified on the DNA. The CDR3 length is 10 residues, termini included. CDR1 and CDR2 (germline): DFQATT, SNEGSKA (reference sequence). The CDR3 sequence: CSAGGDSFLS.

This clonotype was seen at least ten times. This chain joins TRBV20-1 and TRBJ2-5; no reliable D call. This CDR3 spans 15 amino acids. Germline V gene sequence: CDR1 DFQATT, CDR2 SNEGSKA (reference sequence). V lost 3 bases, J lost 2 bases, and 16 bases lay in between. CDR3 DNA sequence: TGCAGTGCTAGGGGCCCTTGGGTAAGACAAGAGACCCAGTACTTC. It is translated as CSARGPWVRQETQYF.

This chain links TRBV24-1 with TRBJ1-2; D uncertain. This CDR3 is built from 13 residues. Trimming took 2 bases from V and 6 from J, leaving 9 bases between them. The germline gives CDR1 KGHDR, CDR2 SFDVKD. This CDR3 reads CATSDYGFNGYTF. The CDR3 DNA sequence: TGTGCCACCAGTGATTATGGTTTTAATGGCTACACCTTC.

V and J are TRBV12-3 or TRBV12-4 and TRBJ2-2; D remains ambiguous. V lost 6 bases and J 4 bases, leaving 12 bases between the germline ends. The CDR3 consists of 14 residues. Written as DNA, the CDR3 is TGTGCCAGCAGAAAAGGGTTTCGCACCGGGGAGCTGTTTTTT. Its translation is CASRKGFRTGELFF.

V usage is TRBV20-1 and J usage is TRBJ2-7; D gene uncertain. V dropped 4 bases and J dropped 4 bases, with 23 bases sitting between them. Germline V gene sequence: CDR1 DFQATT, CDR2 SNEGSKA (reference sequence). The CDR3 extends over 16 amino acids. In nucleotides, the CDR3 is TGCAGTGCTAACGAGACCGGAAACACCAGTAGGTACGAGCAGTACTTC. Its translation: CSANETGNTSRYEQYF.

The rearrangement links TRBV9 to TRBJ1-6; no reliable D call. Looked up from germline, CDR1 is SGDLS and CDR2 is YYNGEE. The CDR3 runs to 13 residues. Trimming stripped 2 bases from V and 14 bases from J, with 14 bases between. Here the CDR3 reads CASSVGEVVALHF. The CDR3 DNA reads TGTGCCAGCAGCGTCGGGGAGGTCGTTGCCCTCCACTTT.

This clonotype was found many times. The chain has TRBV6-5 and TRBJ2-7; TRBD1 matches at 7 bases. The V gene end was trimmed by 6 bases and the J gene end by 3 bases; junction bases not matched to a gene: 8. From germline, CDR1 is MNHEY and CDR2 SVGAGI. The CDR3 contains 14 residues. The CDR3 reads CASSPDRDLYEQYF. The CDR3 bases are TGTGCCAGCAGCCCCGACAGGGATCTCTACGAGCAGTACTTC.

CDR3 DNA sequence: TGCAGTGCTGGGAGCCTGCTAGCGGGGGGACGCACAGATACGCAGTATTTT. Translating it yields CSAGSLLAGGRTDTQYF. The V call is TRBV20-1, the J call TRBJ2-3, with 11 nucleotides matching TRBD2. Germline CDR1 reads DFQATT; CDR2 reads SNEGSKA (reference sequence). The CDR3 runs to 17 residues. V shed 5 bases, J shed 1 base, and the junction held 11 bases outside the gene matches.

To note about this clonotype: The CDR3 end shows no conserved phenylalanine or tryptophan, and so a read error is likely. The CDR3 is CASGLASVTGAFL. DNA for the CDR3: TGTGCCAGCGGTCTAGCGTCGGTCACTGGAGCTTTCCTT. The chain is built from TRBV7-3 and TRBJ1-1, with D uncertain. The CDR3 runs 13 residues. Germline values: CDR1 SGHTA, CDR2 FQGTGA.

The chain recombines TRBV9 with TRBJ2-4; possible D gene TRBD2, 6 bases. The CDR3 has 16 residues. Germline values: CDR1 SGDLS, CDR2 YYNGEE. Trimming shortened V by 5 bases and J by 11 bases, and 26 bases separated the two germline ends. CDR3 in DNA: TGTGCCAGCAGTGAGTCGGGAGTTCTCGCCAAGAACTTTCAGTACTTC. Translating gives CASSESGVLAKNFQYF.

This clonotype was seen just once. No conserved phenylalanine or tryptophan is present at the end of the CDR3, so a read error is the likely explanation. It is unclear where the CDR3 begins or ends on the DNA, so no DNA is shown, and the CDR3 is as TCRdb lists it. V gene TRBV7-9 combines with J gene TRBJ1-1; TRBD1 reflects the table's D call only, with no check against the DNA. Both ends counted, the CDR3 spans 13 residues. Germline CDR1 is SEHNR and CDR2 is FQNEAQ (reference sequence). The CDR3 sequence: CASSIGGAGHTPP.

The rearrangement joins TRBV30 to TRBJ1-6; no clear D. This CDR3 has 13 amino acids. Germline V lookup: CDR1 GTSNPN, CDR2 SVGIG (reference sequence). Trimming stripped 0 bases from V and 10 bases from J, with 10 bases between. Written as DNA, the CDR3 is TGTGCCTGGAGTGTACCGAGGAGATCACCCCTCCACTTT. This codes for CAWSVPRRSPLHF.

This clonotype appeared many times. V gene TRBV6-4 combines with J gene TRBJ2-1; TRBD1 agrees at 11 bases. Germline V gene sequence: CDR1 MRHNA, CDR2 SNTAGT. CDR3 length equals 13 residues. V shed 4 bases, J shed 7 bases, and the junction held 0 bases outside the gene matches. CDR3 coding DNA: TGTGCCAGCAGTGGGGACAGGGGGAATGAGCAGTTCTTC. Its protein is CASSGDRGNEQFF.